A selection of T cell receptor beta chains follows, all from one sample in a study of CD8 T cells in Susac syndrome. TCRdb itself ran the immunoSEQ multiplex PCR reads through MiXCR, one entry per CDR3 protein. Counted here are some 240,000 distinct CDR3 sequences, 90% to 96% occurring once; the ten biggest clones make up about 0.095%. Sequenced sample: CD4+ T cells from PBMCs. Receptors originate from a human donor with Susac syndrome. CDR3s include the opening cysteine and the closing phenylalanine or tryptophan. Fields, in order: V gene, D gene, clone size, J gene, CDR3 protein, CDR3 DNA. D genes are given only for firm matches. Not every row has a clone size; where given, it reads once, few, many or a size class.

v_call: TRBV3-1
d_call: .
clone_size: .
j_call: TRBJ2-5
cdr3_aa: CASSDFGGLTQYF
cdr3_nt: TGTGCCAGCAGCGACTTCGGTGGCCTGACCCAGTACTTC

v_call: TRBV4-1
d_call: .
clone_size: .
j_call: TRBJ1-5
cdr3_aa: CASSTIGGDSNQPQHF
cdr3_nt: TGCGCCAGCAGCACAATAGGTGGGGATAGCAATCAGCCCCAGCATTTT

v_call: TRBV4-1
d_call: TRBD2
clone_size: .
j_call: TRBJ2-7
cdr3_aa: CASSQEPGLVSYEQYF
cdr3_nt: TGCGCCAGCAGCCAAGAGCCGGGACTAGTATCGTACGAGCAGTACTTC

v_call: TRBV4-1
d_call: .
clone_size: .
j_call: TRBJ1-1
cdr3_aa: CASSQDHGGITEAFF
cdr3_nt: TGCGCCAGCAGCCAAGATCACGGGGGCATCACTGAAGCTTTCTTT

v_call: TRBV29-1
d_call: .
clone_size: .
j_call: TRBJ1-2
cdr3_aa: CSAAQNAGYGYTF
cdr3_nt: TGCAGCGCTGCACAGAACGCAGGCTATGGCTACACCTTC

v_call: TRBV29-1
d_call: .
clone_size: .
j_call: TRBJ1-2
cdr3_aa: CSVERALGYTF
cdr3_nt: TGCAGCGTTGAACGTGCGTTAGGCTACACCTTC

v_call: TRBV30
d_call: .
clone_size: once
j_call: TRBJ2-1
cdr3_aa: CAWTKGRGYNEQFF
cdr3_nt: TGTGCCTGGACAAAGGGACGAGGTTACAATGAGCAGTTCTTC

v_call: TRBV20-1
d_call: .
clone_size: .
j_call: TRBJ1-5
cdr3_aa: CSASRRGDQPQHF
cdr3_nt: TGCAGTGCTAGTAGAAGGGGGGATCAGCCCCAGCATTTT

v_call: TRBV5-1
d_call: .
clone_size: .
j_call: TRBJ2-3
cdr3_aa: CASSLGVGTLMDTQYF
cdr3_nt: TGCGCCAGCAGCTTGGGCGTCGGTACTCTCATGGATACGCAGTATTTT

v_call: TRBV18
d_call: TRBD1
clone_size: .
j_call: TRBJ1-3
cdr3_aa: CASSPDGTASGNTIYF
cdr3_nt: TGTGCCAGCTCACCAGACGGGACAGCCTCTGGAAACACCATATATTTT

v_call: TRBV20-1
d_call: TRBD2
clone_size: .
j_call: TRBJ2-1
cdr3_aa: CRLAGGKEQFF
cdr3_nt: TGCAGACTAGCGGGAGGAAAAGAGCAGTTCTTC

v_call: TRBV27
d_call: TRBD1
clone_size: .
j_call: TRBJ1-2
cdr3_aa: CASRSGGQLYGYTF
cdr3_nt: TGTGCCAGCAGGTCAGGGGGCCAACTCTATGGCTACACCTTC

v_call: TRBV29-1
d_call: TRBD1
clone_size: .
j_call: TRBJ2-7
cdr3_aa: CSAGPGQGNYEQYF
cdr3_nt: TGCAGCGCGGGCCCGGGACAGGGGAACTACGAGCAGTACTTC

v_call: TRBV19
d_call: .
clone_size: once
j_call: TRBJ1-1
cdr3_aa: CAIIAPSF
cdr3_nt: TGTGCCATTATCGCCCCCTCCTTT

v_call: TRBV11-2
d_call: .
clone_size: .
j_call: TRBJ2-2
cdr3_aa: CASSSRVAGELFF
cdr3_nt: TGTGCCAGCAGCTCGAGGGTAGCTGGGGAGCTGTTTTTT

v_call: TRBV29-1
d_call: TRBD1
clone_size: .
j_call: TRBJ2-3
cdr3_aa: CSARKGGFSTDTQYF
cdr3_nt: TGCAGCGCCAGAAAAGGGGGCTTTAGCACAGATACGCAGTATTTT

v_call: TRBV7-9
d_call: .
clone_size: .
j_call: TRBJ1-4
cdr3_aa: CASSQRAATNEKLFF
cdr3_nt: TGTGCCAGCAGCCAAAGGGCCGCAACTAATGAAAAACTGTTTTTT

v_call: TRBV11-2
d_call: TRBD1
clone_size: .
j_call: TRBJ2-3
cdr3_aa: CASSPSTGADTQYF
cdr3_nt: TGTGCCAGCAGCCCCTCGACAGGGGCAGATACGCAGTATTTT

v_call: TRBV12-3/TRBV12-4
d_call: .
clone_size: once
j_call: TRBJ1-2
cdr3_aa: CASSLEGRGRGYTF
cdr3_nt: TGTGCCAGCAGTTTAGAGGGCAGGGGAAGGGGCTACACCTTC

v_call: TRBV12-5
d_call: .
clone_size: .
j_call: TRBJ2-2
cdr3_aa: CASARTGELFF
cdr3_nt: TGTGCTAGTGCCCGCACCGGGGAGCTGTTTTTT

v_call: TRBV4-1
d_call: .
clone_size: .
j_call: TRBJ1-1
cdr3_aa: CASSQLRETSEAFF
cdr3_nt: TGCGCCAGCAGCCAACTCCGAGAAACCTCTGAAGCTTTCTTT

v_call: TRBV6-5
d_call: TRBD1
clone_size: .
j_call: TRBJ2-7
cdr3_aa: CASSYTGQGDYEQYF
cdr3_nt: TGTGCCAGCAGTTACACCGGACAGGGGGACTACGAGCAGTACTTC

v_call: TRBV29-1
d_call: .
clone_size: .
j_call: TRBJ1-2
cdr3_aa: CSVERQGNYGYTF
cdr3_nt: TGCAGCGTTGAACGGCAGGGGAACTATGGCTACACCTTC

v_call: TRBV3-1
d_call: .
clone_size: once
j_call: TRBJ2-4
cdr3_aa: CASSQSGQVIAKNIQYF
cdr3_nt: TGTGCCAGCAGCCAATCAGGGCAGGTAATAGCCAAAAACATTCAGTACTTC

v_call: TRBV20-1
d_call: .
clone_size: .
j_call: TRBJ2-1
cdr3_aa: CSAGRTDYNEQFF
cdr3_nt: TGCAGTGCCGGTAGGACGGATTACAATGAGCAGTTCTTC

v_call: TRBV5-1
d_call: .
clone_size: .
j_call: TRBJ2-5
cdr3_aa: CASSAGGSGARETQYF
cdr3_nt: TGCGCCAGCAGCGCCGGGGGTTCGGGGGCGCGGGAGACCCAGTACTTC

v_call: TRBV27
d_call: .
clone_size: .
j_call: TRBJ1-2
cdr3_aa: CASSPSGGYYGYTF
cdr3_nt: TGTGCCAGCAGTCCATCTGGGGGGTACTATGGCTACACCTTC

v_call: TRBV20-1
d_call: .
clone_size: .
j_call: TRBJ2-1
cdr3_aa: CSASRGPLSGEQFF
cdr3_nt: TGCAGTGCTAGCCGAGGCCCACTCTCCGGTGAGCAGTTCTTC